These 9 T cell receptor beta chains were sequenced from one sample in a study of Ad26.COV2.S vaccination and SARS-CoV-2 variants. Treatment defined: about 20 received Ad26.COV2.S at low or high dose, single or two shots; several received placebo; per-sample allocation not given. Day 63 after the first injection of vaccine or placebo was the sampling time. Using immunoSEQ multiplex PCR, the repertoire was profiled, and TCRdb retains in-frame clones only, with some absent. The sample holds some 340,000 clones, about 86% seen once. Sample: peripheral blood, taken in a trial of Ad26.COV2.S vaccine versus placebo. The receptors derive from a person between 18 and 60 years old who received the Ad26.COV2.S COVID-19 vaccine or a placebo.

As regards this clone: The junction departs from germline at one end; a sequencing error may be responsible. The V call is TRBV7-7, the J call TRBJ2-3; 11 bases fit TRBD2. Germline V gene sequence: CDR1 SSHAT, CDR2 FNYEAQ (reference sequence). This CDR3 spans 14 amino acids. The CDR3, as DNA: TGTGCTAGCAGCTCTGGACTAGCGGGAGATACGCAGTATTTT. It specifies CASSSGLAGDTQYF.

This clone was seen a single time. The genes are TRBV18 and TRBJ2-2; D perhaps matches TRBD2 (7 bases). The CDR3 is 18 residues long. Germline V gene lookup returns CDR1 KGHSH and CDR2 LQKENI. V lost 3 bases to trimming and J lost 2 bases, with 19 bases between them. This chain's CDR3 is CASSPSRGDKRNTGELFF. CDR3 DNA: TGTGCCAGCTCACCGTCCCGGGGGGACAAGAGAAACACCGGGGAGCTGTTTTTT.

The chain links TRBV19 to TRBJ1-3; a weak D match, TRBD1 (5 bases). Trimming left V 8 bases short and J 0 bases short, with 14 bases between. CDR3 size: 15 residues. In germline, CDR1 is LNHDA, CDR2 SQIVND (reference sequence). The CDR3 loop reads CASVRRGSSGNTIYF. The CDR3 DNA reads as TGTGCCAGTGTCCGAAGGGGTAGCTCTGGAAACACCATATATTTT.

This chain connects TRBV9 to TRBJ2-1, with 11 positions matching TRBD2. With 4 bases clipped from V and 5 bases from J, the junction kept 5 bases outside the gene matches. This CDR3 spans 15 amino acids. The germline CDR1 and CDR2 sequences are SGDLS and YYNGEE. CDR3 in DNA: TGTGCCAGCAGCAAGGGGACTAGCGGTAACAATGAGCAGTTCTTC. Encoded protein: CASSKGTSGNNEQFF.

The chain is built from TRBV5-1 and TRBJ2-3, with 14 bases identical to TRBD2. V was clipped by 0 bases and J by 2 bases; unmatched bases: 2. The length of the CDR3 is 17 residues. The V gene's germline CDR1 is SGHRS and CDR2 YFSETQ. CDR3 in amino acids: CASSLGLAGGLTDTQYF. The CDR3 nucleotides are TGCGCCAGCAGCTTGGGACTAGCGGGGGGGCTCACAGATACGCAGTATTTT. Drawing the rest from reference TRBV5-1 and TRBJ2-3, the complete variable domain is KAGVTQTPRYLIKTRGQQVTLSCSPISGHRSVSWYQQTPGQGLQFLFEYFSETQRNKGNFPGRFSGRQFSNSRSEMNVSTLELGDSALYLCASSLGLAGGLTDTQYFGPGTRLTVL.

The chain joins TRBV6-7 to TRBJ1-4; D possibly corresponds to TRBD1 (6 bases). TRBV6-7 is an ORF, with its function uncertain. This CDR3 is 15 amino acids long. The V end was cut by 6 bases, the J end by 5 bases, with 16 bases between. The CDR3 region is CASSPWTAINEKLFF. In DNA, the CDR3 is TGTGCCAGCAGCCCCTGGACAGCCATCAATGAAAAACTGTTTTTT.

The rearrangement links TRBV5-1 to TRBJ1-2, with TRBD1 matching 8 bases. Germline V gene lookup returns CDR1 SGHRS and CDR2 YFSETQ. J was trimmed by 1 base and V by 4 bases; bases with no gene match: 6. The CDR3 consists of 15 residues. The CDR3 sequence: CASSVAQGVNYGYTF. The CDR3, as DNA: TGCGCCAGCAGCGTGGCACAGGGGGTTAACTATGGCTACACCTTC.

CDR3 amino acids: CASSLLAGKRGTDTQYF. As DNA, the CDR3 is TGTGCCAGCAGTTTATTGGCGGGAAAGCGTGGCACAGATACGCAGTATTTT. V and J are TRBV27 and TRBJ2-3; tentative D call: TRBD2 (6 bases). The CDR3 has 17 amino acids. V was trimmed by 1 base and J by 1 base, leaving 15 bases between them. CDR1 and CDR2 (germline): MNHEY, SMNVEV (reference sequence).

The rearrangement uses TRBV19 and TRBJ2-4; D not resolved. CDR1 and CDR2 (germline): LNHDA, SQIVND (reference sequence). The CDR3 has 14 residues. V gave up 3 bases and J gave up 6 bases, with 12 bases separating them. CDR3 loop: CASSITAPRNIQYF. The DNA of the CDR3 is TGTGCCAGTAGTATTACAGCCCCGCGAAACATTCAGTACTTC.